Shown below are 18 T cell receptor beta chains from a single sample sequenced in a study of blood T cells in healthy people across ages. Through a sample-barcoded 5' primer and a J-beta primer mix, a second PCR was run for 7 to 11 cycles. TCRdb analysed the 5' RACE reads with MiXCR anew, one entry per CDR3 protein. The repertoire holds about a million distinct CDR3 sequences, just over 50% seen once, with 20% to 25% in the top ten. Sequencing input: blood. All receptors derive from a woman aged 55-70 years in good health.

V and J are TRBV20-1 and TRBJ2-7; the D gene is possibly TRBD1 (5 bases). The CDR3 loop spans 14 amino acids. With 0 bases removed from V and 7 bases from J, the gap between germline ends came to 16 bases. Per germline, CDR1 DFQATT and CDR2 SNEGSKA (reference sequence). CDR3 sequence reads: CSARDQGRTWEQYF. The CDR3 nucleotides read TGCAGTGCTAGAGATCAGGGCCGGACGTGGGAGCAGTACTTC.

The chain combines TRBV6-2 or TRBV6-3 with TRBJ2-1; 9 bases map to TRBD2. Germline V lookup: CDR1 MNHEY, CDR2 SVGEGT. V shed 4 bases and J 4 bases; nucleotides not matched to a gene: 5. The CDR3 length is 15 residues. In DNA form, the CDR3 reads TGTGCCAGCAGTTCACGCGGGAGGGGGTACAATGAGCAGTTCTTC. This gives the protein CASSSRGRGYNEQFF.

V usage is TRBV5-6 and J usage is TRBJ2-3, with TRBD1 identical over 7 bases. V lost 3 bases, J lost 2 bases, and 12 bases stayed unmatched. The germline CDR1 and CDR2 sequences are SGHDT and YYEEEE. The CDR3 is 17 residues long. The CDR3 loop reads CASSSHPGQIFTDTQYF. DNA for the CDR3: TGTGCCAGCAGCTCGCACCCGGGACAGATATTCACAGATACGCAGTATTTT.

The rearrangement joins TRBV20-1 to TRBJ2-3; D not certain. The V end lost 1 base, the J end lost 0 bases, and 11 bases lay between the germline ends. CDR1 is DFQATT, CDR2 SNEGSKA, per germline (reference sequence). CDR3 length: 15 amino acids. CDR3 loop: CSARGPGSSTDTQYF. The CDR3 DNA sequence: TGCAGTGCTAGAGGTCCAGGATCTAGCACAGATACGCAGTATTTT.

The chain employs TRBV2 and TRBJ2-7; D possibly uses TRBD1 or TRBD2 (5 bases each). Germline lookup yields CDR1 SNHLY and CDR2 FYNNEI. With 4 bases removed from V and 12 bases from J, the gap between germline ends came to 13 bases. CDR3 size: 11 residues. The CDR3 loop is CASSVSGPPYF. CDR3 DNA: TGTGCCAGCAGTGTATCGGGACCTCCGTACTTC.

The chain links TRBV20-1 to TRBJ2-3; TRBD2 matches 12 bases. The trim removed 4 bases at V and 4 bases at J, leaving 9 bases unmatched. CDR1 DFQATT and CDR2 SNEGSKA come from the germline V gene (reference sequence). The CDR3 is 16 residues long. The CDR3 coding sequence is TGCAGTGCTAACGCTGCTAGCGGGGGGGCGTCAGATACGCAGTATTTT. It is translated as CSANAASGGASDTQYF.

This chain connects TRBV3-1 to TRBJ2-5, with a tentative D call TRBD2 (5 bases). CDR1 is LGHDT, CDR2 YNNKEL, per germline (reference sequence). The CDR3 extends over 16 amino acids. V was cut by 0 bases and J by 7 bases, with 18 bases left in between. This CDR3 reads CASSQDRRLASGTQYF. Written as DNA, the CDR3 is TGTGCCAGCAGCCAAGATCGGCGGCTAGCCAGTGGGACCCAGTACTTC.

The chain uses TRBV12-3 or TRBV12-4 and TRBJ2-5; D not resolved. The CDR3 spans 15 residues. Trimming shortened V by 8 bases and J by 5 bases, and 21 bases separated the two germline ends. The CDR3 nucleotides read TGTGCCAGCGCGAACCGCAGGCTCCTAGGGGAGACCCAGTACTTC. Translation gives CASANRRLLGETQYF.

This clonotype was picked up a small number of times. The V gene is TRBV7-2, the J gene TRBJ2-7; 8 bases fit TRBD2. CDR3 length: 18 residues. With V trimmed by 5 bases and J by 0 bases, 15 bases remained unmatched. Germline CDR1 SGHTA, CDR2 FQGNSA. CDR3 amino acids: CASSPRGGPRSSSYEQYF. The CDR3 DNA reads as TGTGCCAGCAGCCCACGGGGGGGCCCTAGGAGCTCCTCCTACGAGCAGTACTTC.

In its sample, this clonotype was seen a few times. This chain connects TRBV20-1 to TRBJ2-5; tentatively, D is TRBD2 (6 bases). This CDR3 contains 14 residues. Germline V lookup: CDR1 DFQATT, CDR2 SNEGSKA (reference sequence). With 3 bases removed from V and 0 bases from J, the gap between germline ends came to 11 bases. The CDR3 DNA reads TGCAGTGCTAGGGGGGGAGCCAACCAAGAGACCCAGTACTTC. This codes for CSARGGANQETQYF.

The chain combines TRBV7-2 with TRBJ1-5, with D possibly matching TRBD1 (6 bases). Trimming left V 5 bases short and J 1 base short, with 12 bases between. Germline-derived CDR1 and CDR2 are SGHTA and FQGNSA. The CDR3 is 15 residues long. The CDR3 DNA is TGTGCCAGCAGCACCCGACAGGTCAGCAATCAGCCCCAGCATTTT. Residues: CASSTRQVSNQPQHF.

In this sample, this clonotype turned up a few times. The chain links TRBV2 to TRBJ2-2; D not resolved. The V end lost 8 bases, the J end lost 1 base, and 14 bases lay between the germline ends. CDR3 length equals 15 residues. Germline lookup yields CDR1 SNHLY and CDR2 FYNNEI. The CDR3 protein is CASHQTVRNTGELFF. In nucleotides, the CDR3 is TGTGCCAGCCACCAAACGGTTAGGAACACCGGGGAGCTGTTTTTT.

With regard to this clonotype: An end of the junction does not agree with germline; a read error may underlie this. The rearrangement links TRBV19 to TRBJ2-5; the match to TRBD1 covers 8 bases. In germline, CDR1 is LNHDA, CDR2 SQIVND (reference sequence). This CDR3 region has 16 residues. The CDR3 DNA is TGTGCCAGTAGTATTCCGGACGGACAGGGTTGGGTGACCCGGTACTTC. Translated: CASSIPDGQGWVTRYF.

In this sample, this clonotype turned up a few times. This chain links TRBV29-1 with TRBJ2-7; D call uncertain. V lost 5 bases to trimming and J lost 7 bases, with 24 bases between them. The CDR3 spans 15 residues. Germline CDR1 SQVTM, CDR2 ANQGSEA. CDR3 amino acids: CSVRKEFALNNEQYF. CDR3 nucleotides: TGCAGCGTTAGGAAGGAGTTCGCCTTAAACAATGAGCAGTACTTC.

CDR3 coding DNA: TGTGCCAGCAGCCAAGAATCGGCGGGGGGTCTCACAGATACGCAGTATTTT. Residues: CASSQESAGGLTDTQYF. The rearrangement joins TRBV4-2 to TRBJ2-3, with TRBD2 identical over 8 bases. Germline loops: CDR1 LGHNA, CDR2 YNFKEQ. This CDR3 contains 17 residues. With 0 bases clipped from V and 2 bases from J, the junction kept 7 bases outside the gene matches.

The J gene is TRBJ2-3, the V gene TRBV28, with D possibly being TRBD2 (5 bases). Trimming pared 5 bases from V and 2 bases from J, leaving 11 bases between. This CDR3 comprises 14 residues. Per the germline V gene, CDR1 is MDHEN and CDR2 is SYDVKM. The CDR3 sequence: CASSVAGLTDTQYF. In nucleotides, the CDR3 is TGTGCCAGCAGTGTGGCGGGTCTCACAGATACGCAGTATTTT.

On this clonotype itself: Compared with germline, one end of the junction differs, possibly owing to a read error. The chain uses TRBV29-1 and TRBJ2-3, with D possibly being TRBD1 or TRBD2 (5 bases each). CDR3 size: 15 residues. The V gene's germline CDR1 is SQVTM and CDR2 ANQGSEA. Here the CDR3 DNA reads TGCAGCGTTGGGGTCCGGGACCGAGGCACAGATGCGCAGTATTTT. Encoded protein: CSVGVRDRGTDAQYF.

This clonotype occurred a few times. V gene TRBV10-3 combines with J gene TRBJ2-4; TRBD2 matches at 10 bases. Per germline, CDR1 ENHRY and CDR2 SYGVKD. Losses at the gene ends were 5 bases for V and 0 bases for J; bases not matched to a gene: 13. The CDR3 contains 19 residues. The CDR3 loop reads CAISPSTSGQGLAKNIQYF. CDR3 in DNA: TGTGCCATCAGTCCGTCGACTAGCGGGCAAGGGCTAGCCAAAAACATTCAGTACTTC.